The clone carrying this T cell receptor beta chain showed up just a few times. Its antigen is currently unknown. This record belongs to a study of T cell repertoires in cytomegalovirus infection. Across the study: The public TCR beta signatures pointed to both CMV infection and matching HLA type.

TCRdb reprocessed the reads with MiXCR, giving one entry per CDR3 protein. The repertoire holds some 310,000 distinct CDR3 sequences, with roughly 25% as singletons. Notes on the study in general: The response measured ex vivo was dominated by TCR beta clonotypes (HLA-C-restricted and CMV-specific).

From germline, CDR1 is SGHTA and CDR2 FQGNSA. CDR3 length: 17 amino acids. J lost 6 bases, V lost 5 bases, and 11 bases had no gene match. The sequence derives from a human donor in good health (CMV status not recorded). Some clones in this sample may be carry-over from other donors' samples. J is TRBJ2-2 and V is TRBV7-2, with 11 bases matching TRBD2. Specimen: cultured PBMCs, collected from culture after CMV antigen stimulation. The CDR3 sequence: CASSTRTSGFGAGELFF. The CDR3 coding sequence is TGTGCCAGCAGCACCAGGACTAGCGGGTTTGGCGCCGGGGAGCTGTTTTTT.